The rows below give T cell receptor beta chains drawn from one sample of a study of T cell repertoires in cytomegalovirus infection. TCRdb reprocessed the reads via MiXCR and lists one record per CDR3 protein. The data show 350,000 to 450,000 distinct CDR3 sequences, over 15% seen once. Sequencing used PBMCs. The receptors shown here come from a human donor in good health (CMV status not recorded). Some clones in this sample may be carry-over from other donors' samples. The conserved cysteine and the conserved F or W are not part of the CDR3 here.

TRBV29-1	TRBJ2-4	SVEPSGHNIQY
TRBV11-2	TRBJ2-7	ASSPAAGGFYEQY
TRBV5-1	TRBJ2-1	ASSLVTSGPYNEQF
TRBV10-3	TRBJ1-6	AISESFSKIVYSPLH
TRBV7-2	TRBJ1-2	ASSLRQGWGYT
TRBV20-1	TRBJ1-1	SARDRFSTEAF
TRBV7-9	TRBJ1-1	ASKIGSATEAF
TRBV7-2	TRBJ2-7	ASSPGPSNSEQY
TRBV5-4	TRBJ2-7	ASSLDRGREQY
TRBV12-3/TRBV12-4	TRBJ1-5	ASSTKQTAPQH
TRBV20-1	TRBJ2-5	SARPPTTGRETQY
TRBV10-3	TRBJ2-1	AIMVHAGPGAGEQF
TRBV7-9	TRBJ2-1	ASSQPPSNEQF
TRBV7-2	TRBJ2-3	ASSSTGGKADTQY
TRBV28	TRBJ1-2	ASRYNRGYYGYT